The rows below give T cell receptor beta chains drawn from one sample of a study of blood T cell repertoires in COVID-19. Some clones are missing from TCRdb's copy, which holds only in-frame ones; the method was immunoSEQ multiplex PCR. The data contain a few hundred thousand clones, roughly nine tenths of them singletons. Sequencing was carried out using peripheral blood. The receptor source for this set is a woman aged 35 to 49 who had recovered from COVID-19. CDR3s include the opening cysteine and the closing phenylalanine or tryptophan. Fields, in order: V gene, J gene, clone size, D gene, CDR3 DNA, CDR3 protein. A D gene is named only where the DNA matches it firmly. Rows give clone size only sometimes, using once, few, many, or a class for an expanded clone.

TRBV18,TRBJ1-1,once,-,TGTGCCAGCTCACCGGCAGGGCTATCTGCTTCCTCTGAAGCTTTCTTT,CASSPAGLSASSEAFF
TRBV9,TRBJ1-2,-,-,TGTGCCTGTGAGACCTTCATGCGGAGCTCTAACTATGGCTACACCTTC,CACETFMRSSNYGYTF
TRBV29-1,TRBJ1-4,once,-,TGCAGCGTTGGGGTCACGGGTCTCGAAAAACTGTTTTTT,CSVGVTGLEKLFF
TRBV15,TRBJ1-6,-,TRBD1,TGTGCCACCAGCTGGGACAGGGGTAATTCACCCCTCCACTTT,CATSWDRGNSPLHF
TRBV21-1,TRBJ1-1,-,-,TGTGCCAGCAGCAAAGAAACAGGGGGCGCGGGCACTGAAGCTTTCTTT,CASSKETGGAGTEAFF
TRBV5-1,TRBJ2-3,-,TRBD2,TGCGCCAGCAGCTTGGCGGGCCCTAGCGGCTTAGATACGCAGTATTTT,CASSLAGPSGLDTQYF
TRBV27,TRBJ2-5,-,-,TGTGCCAGCAGCACGGAGGGAGGGACCCAGTACTTC,CASSTEGGTQYF
TRBV28,TRBJ2-5,-,TRBD1,TGTGCCAGCAGTTTTACCGGGACAGGGGTTGAGACCCAGTACTTC,CASSFTGTGVETQYF
TRBV3-1/TRBV3-2,TRBJ1-2,-,-,TGTGCCAGCAGCCAGGGCAGCAATAACTATGGCTACACCTTC,CASSQGSNNYGYTF
TRBV3-1/TRBV3-2,TRBJ2-5,-,TRBD2,TGTGCCAGCAGCCAATTCATTAGCGGGAGAAGGGAGGAGACCCAGTACTTC,CASSQFISGRREETQYF
TRBV10-3,TRBJ2-1,-,-,TGTGCCATGAGTTCCGGCAGGGTCGGAAATGAGCAGTTCTTC,CAMSSGRVGNEQFF
TRBV24-1,TRBJ1-2,-,-,TGTGCCACCAGTGATCCAGGGGTTGGCTACACCTTC,CATSDPGVGYTF
TRBV6-5,TRBJ1-2,-,-,TGTGCCAGCAGTTACTTGTCGTCGTCTAACTATGGCTACACCTTC,CASSYLSSSNYGYTF
TRBV19,TRBJ2-1,-,TRBD2,TGTGCCAGTTCGTCTTATACTAGCGGGGTGATGCTTGAGCAGTTCTTC,CASSSYTSGVMLEQFF
TRBV28,TRBJ2-3,-,TRBD2,TGTGCCAGCAGCTTACTAGCGGGAGAAGATACGCAGTATTTT,CASSLLAGEDTQYF